The text below deals with one T cell receptor (beta chain). CDR3 length: 11 amino acids. Germline V gives CDR1 MDHEN, CDR2 SYDVKM. V was cut by 6 bases and J by 8 bases, with 10 bases left in between. The entry originates in a study of T cell repertoires in cytomegalovirus infection. TCRdb itself ran the reads through MiXCR, one entry per CDR3 protein. The sample includes hundreds of thousands of distinct CDR3 sequences, roughly 9.3% of them seen just once. This rearrangement joins TRBV28 to TRBJ1-2; D is uncertain. The sequencing input was PBMCs. The clonotype was recovered from a human donor in good health (CMV status not recorded). Some clones in this sample may be carry-over from other donors' samples. The CDR3 region is CASSVLRGYTF. CDR3 sequence (DNA): TGTGCCAGCAGCGTCCTACGGGGCTACACCTTC.